This record concerns one TCR beta chain sequence. Antigen: not known. Germline V CDR1 and CDR2: LGHNA, YSLEER. This CDR3 contains 15 residues. These data originate in a study of CXCR3-negative and CXCR3-positive naive CD8 T cells. Whole-study results and caveats: Comparison of naive cells showed more hydrophobic TRB CDR3s in CXCR3-positive than in CXCR3-negative naive cells.

The authors made the TRB cDNA libraries by 5' RACE using UMI labels. TCRdb re-called the 5' RACE reads and gives one entry per CDR3 protein, without DNA. The sample spans about 130,000 distinct CDR3 sequences; the ten largest clones claim around 0.62%. Sequenced input: naive CXCR3+ CD8+ T cells from blood. As to subset: CD45RO-CCR7+CD27+CD95- naive CD8+ T cells expressing CXCR3 (TNR3+). The receptor was derived from a human donor in good health. Some clones in this sample may be carry-over from other donors' samples. The J gene is TRBJ2-7, the V gene TRBV4-3; TCRdb outputs TRBD2, but without DNA this stays unchecked. The CDR3 loop is CASSQLVLGAYEQYF.